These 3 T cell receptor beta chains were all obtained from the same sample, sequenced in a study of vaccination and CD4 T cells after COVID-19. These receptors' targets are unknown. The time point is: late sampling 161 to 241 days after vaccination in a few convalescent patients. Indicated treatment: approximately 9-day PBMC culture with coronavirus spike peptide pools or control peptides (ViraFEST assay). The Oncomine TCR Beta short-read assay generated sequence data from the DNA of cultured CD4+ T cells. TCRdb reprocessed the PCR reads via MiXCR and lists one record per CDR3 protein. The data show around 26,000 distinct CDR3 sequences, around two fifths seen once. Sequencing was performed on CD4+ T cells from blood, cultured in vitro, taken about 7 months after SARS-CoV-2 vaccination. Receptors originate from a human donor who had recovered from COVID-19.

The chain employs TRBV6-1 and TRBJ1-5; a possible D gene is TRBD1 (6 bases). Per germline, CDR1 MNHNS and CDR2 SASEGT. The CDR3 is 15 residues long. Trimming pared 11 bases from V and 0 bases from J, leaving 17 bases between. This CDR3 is CAACPGVISNQPQHF. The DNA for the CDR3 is TGTGCCGCTTGCCCAGGGGTTATTAGCAATCAGCCCCAGCATTTT.

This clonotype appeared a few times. CDR3 in DNA: TGCAGTGCGATTCTACCGGGACTAGCGGGAGTCGGGTACCAAGAGACCCAGTACTTC. This sequence encodes CSAILPGLAGVGYQETQYF. The V call is TRBV20-1, the J call TRBJ2-5; 14 nucleotides line up with TRBD2. CDR3 length equals 19 residues. J lost 0 bases, V lost 6 bases, and 15 bases had no gene match. Germline V gives CDR1 DFQATT, CDR2 SNEGSKA (reference sequence).

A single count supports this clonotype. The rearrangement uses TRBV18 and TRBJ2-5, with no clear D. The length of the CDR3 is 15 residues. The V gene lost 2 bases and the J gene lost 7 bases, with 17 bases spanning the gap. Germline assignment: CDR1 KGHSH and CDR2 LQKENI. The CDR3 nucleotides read TGTGCCAGCTCACCAGCAACAAGGGCTTGGGGGACCCAGTACTTC. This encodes CASSPATRAWGTQYF.